This T cell receptor (beta chain) emerged from a study of blood T cell repertoires in COVID-19. This clone occurred a few times. Germline V gene sequence: CDR1 SGHRS, CDR2 YFSETQ. V was shortened by 1 base and J by 2 bases, with 15 bases between the two germline ends. The CDR3 has 16 residues. Data came from immunoSEQ multiplex PCR; TCRdb stores just in-frame clones and leaves some out. This table has some 96,000 clones, roughly 87% appearing once. The TCR originated in a man between 25 and 39 years old in a cohort sampled during active COVID-19. V gene TRBV5-1 combines with J gene TRBJ2-5, with D perhaps matching TRBD1 (6 bases). Material for sequencing was peripheral blood. CDR3: CASSLRPQGKQETQYF. For the CDR3, the DNA is TGCGCCAGCAGCTTGAGGCCGCAGGGGAAGCAAGAGACCCAGTACTTC.